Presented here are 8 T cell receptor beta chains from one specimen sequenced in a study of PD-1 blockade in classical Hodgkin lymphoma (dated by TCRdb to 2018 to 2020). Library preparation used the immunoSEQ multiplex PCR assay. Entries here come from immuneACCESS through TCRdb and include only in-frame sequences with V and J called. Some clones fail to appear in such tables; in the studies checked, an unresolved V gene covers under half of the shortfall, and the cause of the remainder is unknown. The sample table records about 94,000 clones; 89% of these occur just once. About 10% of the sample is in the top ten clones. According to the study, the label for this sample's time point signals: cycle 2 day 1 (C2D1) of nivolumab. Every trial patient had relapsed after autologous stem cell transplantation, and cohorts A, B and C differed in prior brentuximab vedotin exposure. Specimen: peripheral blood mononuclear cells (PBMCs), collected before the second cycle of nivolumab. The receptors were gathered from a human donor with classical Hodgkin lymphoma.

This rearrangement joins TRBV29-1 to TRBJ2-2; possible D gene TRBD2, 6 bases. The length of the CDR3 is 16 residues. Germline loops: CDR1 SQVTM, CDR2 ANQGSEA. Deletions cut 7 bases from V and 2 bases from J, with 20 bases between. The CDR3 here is CSATRGGGVNTGELFF. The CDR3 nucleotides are TGCAGCGCTACACGAGGTGGCGGGGTTAACACCGGGGAGCTGTTTTTT.

This CDR3 is CASSSVPGAPEQYF. DNA of the CDR3: TGTGCCAGCAGCTCGGTCCCTGGCGCTCCTGAGCAGTACTTC. V and J are TRBV7-8 and TRBJ2-7; no reliable D call. The germline V and J ends were trimmed by 4 bases and 7 bases, with 17 bases remaining between them. This CDR3 is 14 amino acids long. Germline CDR1 is SGHVS and CDR2 is FQNEAQ.

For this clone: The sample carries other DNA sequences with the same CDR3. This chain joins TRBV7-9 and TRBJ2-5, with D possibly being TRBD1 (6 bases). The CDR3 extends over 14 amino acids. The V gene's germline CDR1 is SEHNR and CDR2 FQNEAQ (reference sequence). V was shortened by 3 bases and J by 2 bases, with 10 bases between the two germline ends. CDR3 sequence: CASSLGQGQETQYF. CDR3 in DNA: TGTGCCAGCAGCTTGGGTCAGGGGCAAGAGACCCAGTACTTC.

For the CDR3, the DNA is TGCGCCAGCAGCCAAGAAGTGGGGGCCACCGGGGAGCTGTTTTTT. It yields the protein CASSQEVGATGELFF. V and J are TRBV4-1 and TRBJ2-2; TRBD1 might be the D (6 bases). Germline loops: CDR1 MGHRA, CDR2 YSYEKL. V lost 0 bases, J lost 4 bases, and 9 bases lay in between. This CDR3 spans 15 amino acids.

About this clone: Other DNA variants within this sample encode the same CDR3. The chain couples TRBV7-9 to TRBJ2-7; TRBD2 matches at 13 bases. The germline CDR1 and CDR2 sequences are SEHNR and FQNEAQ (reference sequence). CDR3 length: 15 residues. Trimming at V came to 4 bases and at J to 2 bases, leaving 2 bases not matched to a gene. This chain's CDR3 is CASSSGLAGAYEQYF. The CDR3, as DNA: TGTGCCAGCAGCTCCGGACTAGCGGGGGCCTACGAGCAGTACTTC.

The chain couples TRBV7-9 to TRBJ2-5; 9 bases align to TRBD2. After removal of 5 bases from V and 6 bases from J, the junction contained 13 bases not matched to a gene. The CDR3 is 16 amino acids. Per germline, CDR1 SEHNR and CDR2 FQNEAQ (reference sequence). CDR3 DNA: TGTGCCAGCAGCCCCCCTGTGGCGGGGGGGGGACAGACCCAGTACTTC. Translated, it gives CASSPPVAGGGQTQYF.

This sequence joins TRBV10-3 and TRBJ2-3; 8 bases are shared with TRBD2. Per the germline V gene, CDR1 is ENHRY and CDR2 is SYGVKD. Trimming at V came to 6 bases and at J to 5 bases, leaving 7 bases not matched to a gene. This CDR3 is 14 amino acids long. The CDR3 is CAISERESVDTQYF. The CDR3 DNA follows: TGTGCCATCAGCGAGCGGGAGTCGGTAGATACGCAGTATTTT.

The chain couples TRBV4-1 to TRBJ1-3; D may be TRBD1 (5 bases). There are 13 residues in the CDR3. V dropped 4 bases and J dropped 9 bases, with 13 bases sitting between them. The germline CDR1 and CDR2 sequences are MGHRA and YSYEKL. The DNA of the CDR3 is TGCGCCAGCAGCCCACAGGAGACGACCACCATATATTTT. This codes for CASSPQETTTIYF.